This T cell receptor (beta chain) is drawn from a study of blood T cells in healthy people across ages. It was with a sample-barcoded 5' primer and a J-beta primer mix that a second PCR of about 6 to 12 cycles was run. TCRdb passed the 5' RACE reads through MiXCR, listing each CDR3 protein once. The table includes 590,000 or so distinct CDR3 sequences, roughly 30% detected once. V was cut by 0 bases and J by 6 bases, with 14 bases left in between. CDR3 length: 15 residues. CDR1 and CDR2 (germline): SGHRS, YFSETQ. The sequence was collected from a woman over 75 in good health. Sample: blood. The rearrangement uses TRBV5-1 and TRBJ2-3, with D possibly being TRBD2 (6 bases). The CDR3: CASSLGTPEGDTQYF. CDR3 coding DNA: TGCGCCAGCAGCTTGGGTACACCGGAGGGGGATACGCAGTATTTT.